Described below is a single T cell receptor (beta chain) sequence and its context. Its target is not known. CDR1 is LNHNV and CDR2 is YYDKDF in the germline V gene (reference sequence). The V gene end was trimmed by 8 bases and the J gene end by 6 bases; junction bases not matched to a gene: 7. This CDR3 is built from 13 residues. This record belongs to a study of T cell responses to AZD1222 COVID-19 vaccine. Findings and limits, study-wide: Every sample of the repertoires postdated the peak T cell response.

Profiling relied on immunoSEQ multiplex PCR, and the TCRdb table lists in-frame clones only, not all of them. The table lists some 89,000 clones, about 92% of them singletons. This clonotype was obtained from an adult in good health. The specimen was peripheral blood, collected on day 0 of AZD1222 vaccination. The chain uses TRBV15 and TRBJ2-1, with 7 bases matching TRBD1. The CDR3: CATQIPGGNEQFF. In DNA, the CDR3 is TGTGCCACCCAGATCCCAGGGGGCAATGAGCAGTTCTTC.